This T cell receptor (beta chain) is drawn from a study of post-analysis software for immune sequencing data. Findings and caveats of the study: Controls had significantly higher normalized Chao1 diversity than multiple sclerosis patients. TRBV5-6, TRBV5-1 and TRBV20-1 belonged to a set of about five TRBV segments that were more frequent in patients than controls.

Included in the TCR beta cDNA libraries were unique molecular identifiers. TCRdb reprocessed the PCR reads with MiXCR, giving one entry per CDR3 protein. The data show 400,000 to 500,000 distinct CDR3 sequences, 30% to 45% seen once. With regard to this clonotype: The antigen remains unidentified.

This CDR3 comprises 14 residues. V lost 5 bases to trimming and J lost 5 bases, with 17 bases between them. Germline CDR1 reads SQVTM; CDR2 reads ANQGSEA. The J gene is TRBJ2-3, the V gene TRBV29-1; D might be TRBD1 or TRBD2, each matching 5 bases. The sample comprised blood. This TCR was sampled from a girl aged 2 to 9 with multiple sclerosis. The CDR3 nucleotides are TGCAGCGTTATGGAGGTTGGGACCATAGATACGCAGTATTTT. Protein: CSVMEVGTIDTQYF.